The sequence of this T cell receptor beta chain was determined in a study of sequential checkpoint blockade in melanoma. Study context: Patients were randomized 1:1 to nivolumab-then-ipilimumab or ipilimumab-then-nivolumab first-line. Maintenance nivolumab came after either treatment sequence.

Losses at the gene ends were 5 bases for V and 0 bases for J; bases not matched to a gene: 15. The V gene's germline CDR1 is SGHVS and CDR2 FNYEAQ. The CDR3 is 18 residues long. The data were produced by immunoSEQ multiplex PCR, yet TCRdb's version contains in-frame clones alone and is incomplete. The sample includes roughly 16,000 clones, roughly 71% seen only once; the top ten take about an eighth. Stated treatment: randomized to nivolumab then ipilimumab (arm A) or the reverse (arm B). Sorted cells were live CD3+CD8+, lacking CD19 and CD56, from PBMCs. The sequence was obtained from a human donor with melanoma. The V call is TRBV7-6, the J call TRBJ2-7, with TRBD2 identical over 8 bases. This specimen was CD8+ T cells sorted from blood (inferred from file names), taken from a patient given nivolumab and ipilimumab in sequence. The DNA of the CDR3 is TGTGCCAGCAGCAACCCAACGGGGGGGGCGATACGCTCCTACGAGCAGTACTTC. The encoded protein is CASSNPTGGAIRSYEQYF.